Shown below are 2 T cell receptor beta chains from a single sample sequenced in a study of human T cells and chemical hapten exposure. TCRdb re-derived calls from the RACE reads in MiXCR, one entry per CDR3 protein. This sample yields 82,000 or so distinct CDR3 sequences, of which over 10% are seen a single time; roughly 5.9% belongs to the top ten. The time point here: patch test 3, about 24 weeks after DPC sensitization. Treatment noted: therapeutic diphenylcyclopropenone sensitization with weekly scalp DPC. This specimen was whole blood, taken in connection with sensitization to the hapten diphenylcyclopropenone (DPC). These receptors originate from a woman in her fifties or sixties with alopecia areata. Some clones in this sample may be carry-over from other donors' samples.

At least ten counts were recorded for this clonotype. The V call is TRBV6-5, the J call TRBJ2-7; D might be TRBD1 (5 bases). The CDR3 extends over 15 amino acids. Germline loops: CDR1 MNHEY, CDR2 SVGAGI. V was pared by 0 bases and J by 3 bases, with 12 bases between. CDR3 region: CASSYSAGSGYEQYF. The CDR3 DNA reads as TGTGCCAGCAGTTACTCGGCAGGGTCAGGCTACGAGCAGTACTTC.

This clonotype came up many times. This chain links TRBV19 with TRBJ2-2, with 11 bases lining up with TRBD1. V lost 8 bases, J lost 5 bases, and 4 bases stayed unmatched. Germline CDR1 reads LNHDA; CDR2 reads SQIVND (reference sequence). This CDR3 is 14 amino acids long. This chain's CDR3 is CASSGTGGTGELFF. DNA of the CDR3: TGTGCCAGTTCCGGGACAGGGGGGACCGGGGAGCTGTTTTTT.